Listed below are T cell receptor beta chains from one sample, sequenced in a study. TCRdb processed the reads anew with MiXCR; each CDR3 protein has one entry. The sample contains 4,000 to 4,500 distinct CDR3 sequences, under 12% of which appear only once. The sample was CD4+ T cells from synovial fluid. Source of these receptors: a human donor with rheumatoid arthritis. Both conserved end residues are part of each CDR3. D genes are given only for firm matches. Rows may omit the clone size; those that give it use once, few, many or a size class.

j_call d_call v_call clone_size cdr3_aa cdr3_nt
TRBJ2-3 TRBD2 TRBV20-1 many CSASGGSGRALGDTQYF TGCAGTGCTAGTGGTGGGAGCGGGAGGGCCTTGGGAGATACGCAGTATTTT
TRBJ2-5 TRBD2 TRBV12-3/TRBV12-4 medium-sized CASSPGGKQETQYF TGTGCCAGCAGTCCGGGGGGAAAGCAAGAGACCCAGTACTTC
TRBJ1-2 - TRBV28 many CASSLWGGGGYTF TGTGCCAGCAGTTTATGGGGGGGCGGTGGCTACACCTTC
TRBJ2-7 TRBD1 TRBV6-2/TRBV6-3 medium-sized CASSLWTGMVHEQYF TGTGCCAGCAGCCTATGGACAGGGATGGTACACGAGCAGTACTTC
TRBJ2-1 TRBD2 TRBV12-3/TRBV12-4 medium-sized CASSFNRGGFYNEQFF TGTGCCAGCAGTTTCAACCGGGGGGGGTTCTACAATGAGCAGTTCTTC
TRBJ1-5 - TRBV12-3/TRBV12-4 many CASSGAKRVLSNQPQHF TGTGCCAGCAGTGGGGCAAAGAGGGTTTTAAGCAATCAGCCCCAGCATTTT
TRBJ2-7 TRBD1 TRBV7-9 many CASSLDRLAYEQYF TGTGCCAGCAGCTTGGACAGGCTCGCCTACGAGCAGTACTTC
TRBJ2-3 - TRBV4-3 many CASSQTLWADTQYF TGCGCCAGCAGCCAAACCCTTTGGGCGGATACGCAGTATTTT
TRBJ1-6 TRBD1 TRBV27 many CASSPQGATNSPLHF TGTGCCAGCAGTCCGCAGGGGGCGACGAATTCACCCCTCCACTTT
TRBJ2-7 - TRBV2 medium-sized CASKFTGVRYEQYF TGTGCCAGCAAGTTTACGGGAGTAAGATACGAGCAGTACTTC
TRBJ2-7 - TRBV7-2 large CASSPMGQLLSYEQYF TGTGCCAGCAGCCCCATGGGGCAGCTCCTCTCCTACGAGCAGTACTTC
TRBJ2-1 - TRBV6-1 large CASRGGDSYNEQFF TGTGCCAGCAGAGGAGGGGACAGCTACAATGAGCAGTTCTTC
TRBJ1-3 - TRBV7-2 many CASSLGGHSGNTIYF TGTGCCAGCAGCTTAGGGGGGCATTCTGGAAACACCATATATTTT
TRBJ2-3 - TRBV20-1 medium-sized CSARDLKGANTQYF TGCAGTGCTAGAGATTTGAAAGGAGCGAATACGCAGTATTTT
TRBJ2-1 - TRBV10-3 - CAISDVRAYSYNEQFF TGTGCCATCAGTGACGTTCGAGCTTATTCCTACAATGAGCAGTTCTTC
TRBJ2-1 - TRBV5-1 medium-sized CASSLDGGKSNEQFF TGCGCCAGCAGCTTGGACGGGGGAAAATCAAATGAGCAGTTCTTC
TRBJ1-4 - TRBV7-2 medium-sized CASSKRAGASNEKLFF TGTGCCAGCAGTAAACGGGCAGGCGCGAGTAATGAAAAACTGTTTTTT
TRBJ1-1 - TRBV7-2 many CASRWGTNTEAFF TGTGCCAGCAGATGGGGGACAAACACTGAAGCTTTCTTT
TRBJ1-2 - TRBV4-1 - CASSQEDPLLGGYTF TGCGCCAGCAGCCAAGAAGATCCATTACTAGGGGGCTACACCTTC
TRBJ2-5 - TRBV20-1 - CSARGGFGETQYF TGCAGTGCCAGAGGAGGGTTTGGGGAGACCCAGTACTTC
TRBJ2-7 TRBD2 TRBV20-1 many CSARDWIRGLAGGEQYF TGCAGTGCTAGAGATTGGATAAGGGGACTAGCAGGGGGCGAGCAGTACTTC
TRBJ2-7 - TRBV7-9 - CASSLARRDGSYEQYF TGTGCCAGCAGCTTAGCGAGGCGGGACGGCTCCTACGAGCAGTACTTC
TRBJ2-3 - TRBV12-3/TRBV12-4 few CASSLGTGTDTQYF TGTGCCAGCAGTTTAGGGACAGGCACAGATACGCAGTATTTT
TRBJ2-3 - TRBV7-9 medium-sized CASSLTSAPDTQYF TGTGCCAGCAGCTTAACTAGTGCTCCAGATACGCAGTATTTT
TRBJ2-7 - TRBV7-2 medium-sized CASSGVTGFIHEQYF TGTGCCAGCAGCGGAGTAACGGGATTTATCCACGAGCAGTACTTC
TRBJ1-1 - TRBV29-1 few CSVIIEAPRAEAFF TGCAGCGTTATCATAGAGGCGCCGAGGGCTGAAGCTTTCTTT
TRBJ1-6 - TRBV20-1 many CSARVGAGYNSPLHF TGCAGTGCTAGAGTAGGGGCCGGCTATAATTCACCCCTCCACTTT
TRBJ2-4 TRBD1 TRBV5-6 many CASSIRQGSDIQYF TGTGCCAGCAGCATACGACAGGGGTCGGACATTCAGTACTTC
TRBJ1-5 TRBD1 TRBV4-2 medium-sized CASSPKQGANQPQHF TGTGCCAGCAGCCCGAAACAGGGGGCAAATCAGCCCCAGCATTTT
TRBJ2-7 - TRBV7-2 - CASSFGVIYEQYF TGTGCCAGCAGCTTCGGGGTCATCTACGAGCAGTACTTC
TRBJ1-6 TRBD1 TRBV4-2 many CASSPTQGDRGNSPLHF TGTGCCAGCAGCCCGACCCAAGGGGACAGGGGTAATTCACCCCTCCACTTT
TRBJ2-2 TRBD2 TRBV10-3 many CATKAGGPNTGELFF TGTGCCACCAAAGCGGGAGGGCCCAACACCGGGGAGCTGTTTTTT
TRBJ1-3 - TRBV3-1 many CASSHLSGNTIYF TGTGCCAGCAGCCACCTCTCTGGAAACACCATATATTTT
TRBJ2-5 TRBD2 TRBV6-2/TRBV6-3 medium-sized CASSYWTSGRRGRKTQYF TGTGCCAGCAGTTACTGGACTAGCGGGAGAAGAGGTCGAAAGACCCAGTACTTC
TRBJ1-5 - TRBV28 medium-sized CASSLYGLNQPQHF TGTGCCAGCAGTTTATACGGGCTCAATCAGCCCCAGCATTTT
TRBJ2-4 - TRBV2 few CASSDQPDHPGAKNIQYF TGTGCCAGCAGTGACCAGCCGGACCACCCCGGAGCCAAAAACATTCAGTACTTC
TRBJ1-5 TRBD1 TRBV7-2 many CASSRSGTGVGGPQHF TGTGCCAGCAGCCGTTCCGGGACAGGGGTGGGGGGGCCCCAGCATTTT
TRBJ2-1 - TRBV7-2 medium-sized CASSSRSSYNEQFF TGTGCCAGCAGCTCCCGTAGCTCCTACAATGAGCAGTTCTTC
TRBJ2-7 TRBD2 TRBV3-1 - CASRDAGATHEQYF TGTGCCAGCAGGGATGCGGGAGCAACCCACGAGCAGTACTTC
TRBJ2-5 TRBD2 TRBV6-1 medium-sized CASSGLAGSVQETQYF TGTGCCAGCAGTGGTCTAGCGGGAAGTGTCCAAGAGACCCAGTACTTC
TRBJ2-2 - TRBV28 - CAGASQGPHTGELFF TGTGCCGGGGCGTCTCAGGGACCTCACACCGGGGAGCTGTTTTTT
TRBJ2-5 - TRBV20-1 many CSASGGETQYF TGCAGTGCTAGCGGCGGAGAGACCCAGTACTTC
TRBJ2-2 TRBD2 TRBV29-1 medium-sized CSGMKTSGRWANTGELFF TGCAGCGGAATGAAGACTAGCGGGAGGTGGGCTAACACCGGGGAGCTGTTTTTT
TRBJ2-7 - TRBV28 medium-sized CASRRREALGYEQYF TGTGCCAGCAGGCGCAGGGAGGCTTTGGGATACGAGCAGTACTTC
TRBJ2-4 TRBD1 TRBV20-1 hyperexpanded CSASEGALGENIQYF TGCAGTGCTAGTGAGGGGGCGCTTGGGGAAAACATTCAGTACTTC
TRBJ2-7 - TRBV7-2 many CASSGGTTGRTYEQYF TGTGCCAGCAGCGGAGGAACGACAGGTAGAACGTACGAGCAGTACTTC
TRBJ2-1 TRBD1 TRBV20-1 medium-sized CSANPDQGATYNEQFF TGCAGTGCAAACCCTGATCAGGGGGCCACCTACAATGAGCAGTTCTTC
TRBJ1-5 TRBD1 TRBV19 medium-sized CASRVRQGDQPQHF TGTGCCAGTAGGGTTCGACAGGGGGATCAGCCCCAGCATTTT
TRBJ2-1 TRBD2 TRBV19 many CASSYSGITYNEQFF TGTGCCAGTAGTTATAGCGGGATTACCTACAATGAGCAGTTCTTC
TRBJ2-3 - TRBV2 large CASSLADMQYF TGTGCCAGCAGTTTGGCGGATATGCAGTATTTT
TRBJ2-7 - TRBV7-5 many CISVPEAHSRSYEQYF -
TRBJ2-3 - TRBV6-2/TRBV6-3 medium-sized CASSSSGWGSDTQYF TGTGCCAGCAGCTCAAGCGGGTGGGGCAGCGATACGCAGTATTTT
TRBJ2-3 TRBD2 TRBV3-1 medium-sized CASSQGSGGMTTDTQYF TGTGCCAGCAGCCAAGGGTCGGGAGGTATGACCACAGATACGCAGTATTTT
TRBJ2-5 TRBD1 TRBV9 - CASSIPTGGRETQYF TGTGCCAGCAGCATCCCCACAGGGGGAAGGGAGACCCAGTACTTC
TRBJ2-7 - TRBV29-1 - CSARQATGEQYF TGCAGCGCCCGACAGGCCACGGGCGAGCAGTACTTC